This T cell receptor (beta chain) was recovered during a study of T cell repertoires in cytomegalovirus infection. Across the study: A matching HLA type, together with CMV infection, was signaled by public TCR beta signatures. Study-level findings and limits: In two of eight donors, the top clonotype was HLA-C-restricted CMV-specific.

TCRdb re-called the reads with MiXCR, one entry per CDR3 protein. The table has approximately 110,000 distinct CDR3 sequences, 30% to 40% seen once. Germline CDR1 is SEHNR and CDR2 is FQNEAQ (reference sequence). This CDR3 region has 13 residues. V gave up 7 bases and J gave up 0 bases, with 10 bases separating them. Regarding this clonotype: Its antigen is not identified.

Specimen: CD8+ T cells from cultured PBMCs, collected from culture after CMV antigen stimulation. This clonotype was sampled from a human donor in good health (CMV status not recorded). Some clones in this sample may be carry-over from other donors' samples. V is TRBV7-9 and J is TRBJ2-7; D is ambiguous. CDR3 protein: CASNLVGSYEQYF. The CDR3 nucleotides are TGTGCCAGCAACTTGGTGGGCTCCTACGAGCAGTACTTC.